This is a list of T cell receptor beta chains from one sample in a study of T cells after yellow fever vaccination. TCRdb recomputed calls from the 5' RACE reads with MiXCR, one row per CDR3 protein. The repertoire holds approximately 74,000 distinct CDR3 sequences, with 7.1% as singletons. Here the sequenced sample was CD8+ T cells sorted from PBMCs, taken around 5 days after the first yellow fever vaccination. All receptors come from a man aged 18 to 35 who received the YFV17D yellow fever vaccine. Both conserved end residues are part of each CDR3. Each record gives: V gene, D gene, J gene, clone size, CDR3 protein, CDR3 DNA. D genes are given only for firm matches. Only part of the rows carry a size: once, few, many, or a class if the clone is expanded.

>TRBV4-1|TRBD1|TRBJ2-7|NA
CASSQGQGLSYEQYF
TGCGCCAGCAGCCAAGGACAGGGCTTATCCTACGAGCAGTACTTC
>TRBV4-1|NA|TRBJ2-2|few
CASSQESGTAVTGELFF
TGCGCCAGCAGCCAAGAAAGCGGGACAGCCGTTACCGGGGAGCTGTTTTTT
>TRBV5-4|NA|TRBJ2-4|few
CASSLRQGAKNIQYF
TGTGCCAGCAGCTTGAGGCAGGGGGCCAAAAACATTCAGTACTTC
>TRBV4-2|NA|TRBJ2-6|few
CASSQAPLGGANVLTF
TGTGCCAGCAGCCAAGCCCCTCTAGGGGGGGCCAACGTCCTGACTTTC
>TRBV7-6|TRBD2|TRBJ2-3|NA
CASSLAGRTDTQYF
TGTGCCAGCAGCCTAGCGGGCCGCACAGATACGCAGTATTTT
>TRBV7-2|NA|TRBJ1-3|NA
CASSLEVWSSGNTIYF
TGTGCCAGCAGCTTAGAAGTCTGGAGCTCTGGAAACACCATATATTTT
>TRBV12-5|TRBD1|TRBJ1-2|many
CASADRDYGYTF
TGTGCTAGTGCCGACAGGGACTATGGCTACACCTTC
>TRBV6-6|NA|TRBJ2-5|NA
CASSFLLSETQYF
TGTGCCAGCAGTTTCCTACTCTCGGAGACCCAGTACTTC
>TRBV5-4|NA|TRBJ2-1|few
CASSLGGYEQFF
TGTGCCAGCAGCTTGGGGGGGTATGAGCAGTTCTTC
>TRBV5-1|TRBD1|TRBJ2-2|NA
CASSPRTGLGTGELFF
TGCGCCAGCAGCCCACGGACAGGTCTGGGCACCGGGGAGCTGTTTTTT